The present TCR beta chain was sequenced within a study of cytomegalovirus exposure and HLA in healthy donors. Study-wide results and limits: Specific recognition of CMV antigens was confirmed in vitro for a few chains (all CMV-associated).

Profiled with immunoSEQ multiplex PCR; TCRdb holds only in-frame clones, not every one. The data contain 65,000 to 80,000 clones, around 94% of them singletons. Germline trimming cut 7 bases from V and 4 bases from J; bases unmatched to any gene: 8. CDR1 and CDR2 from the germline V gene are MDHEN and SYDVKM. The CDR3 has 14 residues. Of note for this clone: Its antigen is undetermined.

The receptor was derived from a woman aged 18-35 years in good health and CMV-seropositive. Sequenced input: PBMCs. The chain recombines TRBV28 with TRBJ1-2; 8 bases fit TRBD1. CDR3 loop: CASTPDRAAYGYTF. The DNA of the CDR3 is TGTGCCAGCACCCCGGACAGGGCGGCCTATGGCTACACCTTC.